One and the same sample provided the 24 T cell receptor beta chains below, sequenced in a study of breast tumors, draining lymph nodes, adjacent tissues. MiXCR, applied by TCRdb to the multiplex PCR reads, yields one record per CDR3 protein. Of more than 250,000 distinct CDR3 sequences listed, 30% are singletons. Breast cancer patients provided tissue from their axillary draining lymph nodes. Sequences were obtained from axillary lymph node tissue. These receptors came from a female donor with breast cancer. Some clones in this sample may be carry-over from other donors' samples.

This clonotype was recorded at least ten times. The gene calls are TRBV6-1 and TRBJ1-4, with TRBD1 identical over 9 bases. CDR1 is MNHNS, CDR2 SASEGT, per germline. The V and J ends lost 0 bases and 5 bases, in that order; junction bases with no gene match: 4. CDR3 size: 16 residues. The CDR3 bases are TGTGCCAGCAGTGAAGCGGGGACAGGGCTGAATGAAAAACTGTTTTTT. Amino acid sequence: CASSEAGTGLNEKLFF.

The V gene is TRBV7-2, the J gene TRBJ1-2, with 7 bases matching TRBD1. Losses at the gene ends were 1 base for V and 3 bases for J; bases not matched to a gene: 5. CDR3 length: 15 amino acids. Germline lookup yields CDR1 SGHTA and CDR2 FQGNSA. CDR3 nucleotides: TGTGCCAGCAGCTTAGAAGGGCAGGGGGACTATGGCTACACCTTC. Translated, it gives CASSLEGQGDYGYTF.

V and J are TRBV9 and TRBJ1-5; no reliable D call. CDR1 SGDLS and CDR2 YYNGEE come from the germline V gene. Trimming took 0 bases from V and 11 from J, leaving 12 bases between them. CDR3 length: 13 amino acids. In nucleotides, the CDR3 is TGTGCCAGCAGCGTAGGGATCAAGGAGACCCAGCATTTT. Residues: CASSVGIKETQHF.

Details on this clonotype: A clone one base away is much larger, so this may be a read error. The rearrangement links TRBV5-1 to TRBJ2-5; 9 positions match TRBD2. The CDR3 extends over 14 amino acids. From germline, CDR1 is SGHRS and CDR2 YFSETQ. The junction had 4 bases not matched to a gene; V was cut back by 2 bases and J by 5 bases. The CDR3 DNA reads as TGCGCCAGCAGCTTTAGCGGGGGTGAGGAGACCCAGTACTTC. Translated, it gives CASSFSGGEETQYF.

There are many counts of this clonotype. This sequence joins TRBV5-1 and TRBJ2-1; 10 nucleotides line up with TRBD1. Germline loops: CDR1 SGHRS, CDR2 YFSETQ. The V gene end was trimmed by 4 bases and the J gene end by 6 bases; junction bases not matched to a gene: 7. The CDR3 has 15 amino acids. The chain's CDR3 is CASSTGQGGSNEQFF. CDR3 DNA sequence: TGCGCCAGCAGCACCGGACAGGGGGGTAGCAATGAGCAGTTCTTC.

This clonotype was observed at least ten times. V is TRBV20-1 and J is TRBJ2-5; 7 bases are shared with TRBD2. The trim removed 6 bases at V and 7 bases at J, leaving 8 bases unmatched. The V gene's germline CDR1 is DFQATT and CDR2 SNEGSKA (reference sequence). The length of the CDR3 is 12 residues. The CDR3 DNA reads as TGCAGTGCGGAAGCCCCGGGGGGGACCCAGTACTTC. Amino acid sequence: CSAEAPGGTQYF.

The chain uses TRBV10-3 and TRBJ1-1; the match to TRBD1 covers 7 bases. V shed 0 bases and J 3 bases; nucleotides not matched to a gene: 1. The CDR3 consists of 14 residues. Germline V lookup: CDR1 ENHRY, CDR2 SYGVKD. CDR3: CAISESGQYTEAFF. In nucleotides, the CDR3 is TGTGCCATCAGTGAGTCGGGACAGTACACTGAAGCTTTCTTT.

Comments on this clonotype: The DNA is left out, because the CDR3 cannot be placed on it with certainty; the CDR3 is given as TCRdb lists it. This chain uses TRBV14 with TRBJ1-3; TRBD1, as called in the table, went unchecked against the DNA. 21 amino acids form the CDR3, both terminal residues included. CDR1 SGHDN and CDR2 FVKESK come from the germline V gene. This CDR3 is CASSQGRIPYEQYFGPGTIYF.

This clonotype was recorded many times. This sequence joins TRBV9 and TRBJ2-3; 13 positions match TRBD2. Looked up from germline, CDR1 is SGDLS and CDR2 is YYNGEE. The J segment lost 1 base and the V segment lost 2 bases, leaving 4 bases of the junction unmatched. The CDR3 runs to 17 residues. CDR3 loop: CASSVDGTSGGTDTQYF. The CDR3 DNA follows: TGTGCCAGCAGCGTGGACGGGACTAGCGGGGGCACAGATACGCAGTATTTT.

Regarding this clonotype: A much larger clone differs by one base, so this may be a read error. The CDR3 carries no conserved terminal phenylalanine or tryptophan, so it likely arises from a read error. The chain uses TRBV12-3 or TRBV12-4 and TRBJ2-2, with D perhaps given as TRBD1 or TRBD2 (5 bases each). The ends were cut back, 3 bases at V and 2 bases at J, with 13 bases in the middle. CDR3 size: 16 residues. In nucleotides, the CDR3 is TGTGCCAGCAGTTTCTACCGGGGCGAAAACACCGGGGAGCTGTTTTCT. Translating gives CASSFYRGENTGELFS.

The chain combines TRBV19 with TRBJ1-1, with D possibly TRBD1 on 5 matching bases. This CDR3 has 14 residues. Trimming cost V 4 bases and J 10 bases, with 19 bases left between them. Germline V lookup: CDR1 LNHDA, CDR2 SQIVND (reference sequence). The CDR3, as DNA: TGTGCCAGTAGTACTCAACAAGGGACGCGGTCAGCTTTCTTT. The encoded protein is CASSTQQGTRSAFF.

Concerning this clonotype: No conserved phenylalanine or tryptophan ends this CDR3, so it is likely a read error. The CDR3 sequence is CASSSVLDTQYS. In DNA, the CDR3 is TGTGCCAGCAGCTCAGTACTAGATACGCAGTATTCT. The chain joins TRBV7-9 to TRBJ2-3; D gene unclear. Deletions cut 4 bases from V and 5 bases from J, with 7 bases between. This CDR3 has 12 amino acids. Germline V lookup: CDR1 SEHNR, CDR2 FQNEAQ (reference sequence).

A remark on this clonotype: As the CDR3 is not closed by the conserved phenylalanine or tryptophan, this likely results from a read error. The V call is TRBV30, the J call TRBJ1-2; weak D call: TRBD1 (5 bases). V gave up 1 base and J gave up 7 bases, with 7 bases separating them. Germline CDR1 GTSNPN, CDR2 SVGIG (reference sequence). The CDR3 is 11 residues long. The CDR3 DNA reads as TGTGCCTGGAGTGGTGGGGGTGGCTACACCTCC. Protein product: CAWSGGGGYTS.

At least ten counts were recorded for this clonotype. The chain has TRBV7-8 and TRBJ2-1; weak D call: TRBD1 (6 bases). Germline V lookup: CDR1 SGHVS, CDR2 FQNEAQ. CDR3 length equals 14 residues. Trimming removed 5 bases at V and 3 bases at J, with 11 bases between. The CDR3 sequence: CASSEGQLYNEQFF. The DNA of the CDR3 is TGTGCCAGCAGCGAGGGACAACTCTACAATGAGCAGTTCTTC.

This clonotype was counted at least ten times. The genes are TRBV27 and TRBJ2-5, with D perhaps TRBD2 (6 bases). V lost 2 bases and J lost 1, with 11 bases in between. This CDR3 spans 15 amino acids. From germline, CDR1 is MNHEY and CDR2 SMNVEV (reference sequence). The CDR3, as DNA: TGTGCCAGCAGTTTAGGGGGACTTACCCAAGAGACCCAGTACTTC. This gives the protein CASSLGGLTQETQYF.

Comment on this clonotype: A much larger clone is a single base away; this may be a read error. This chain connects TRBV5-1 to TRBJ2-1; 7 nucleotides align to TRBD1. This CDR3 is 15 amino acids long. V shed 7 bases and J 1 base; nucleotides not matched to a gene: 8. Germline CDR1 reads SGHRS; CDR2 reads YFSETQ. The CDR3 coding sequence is TGCGCCAGCGGTGGACAGGTGATATCCTACAATGAGCAGTTCTTC. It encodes CASGGQVISYNEQFF.

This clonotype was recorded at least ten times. CDR3 nucleotide sequence: TGCAGCGCTCGCGGCTCGTTTTCAACGCAGTATTTT. Its translation is CSARGSFSTQYF. The chain has TRBV29-1 and TRBJ2-3; D is unclear. CDR1 is SQVTM and CDR2 is ANQGSEA in the germline V gene. V shed 7 bases and J shed 9 bases, with 17 bases lying between them. This CDR3 is built from 12 residues.

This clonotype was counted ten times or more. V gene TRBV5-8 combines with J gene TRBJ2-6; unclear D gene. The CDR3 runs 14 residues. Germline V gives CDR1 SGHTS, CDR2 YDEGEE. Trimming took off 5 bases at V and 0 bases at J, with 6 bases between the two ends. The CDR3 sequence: CASSRVSGANVLTF. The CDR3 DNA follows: TGTGCCAGCAGTAGGGTCTCTGGGGCCAACGTCCTGACTTTC.

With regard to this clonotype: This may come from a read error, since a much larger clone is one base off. The CDR3 is CASTREFVGEQYF. CDR3 DNA: TGTGCCAGCACGCGGGAGTTTGTTGGTGAGCAGTACTTC. This chain joins TRBV9 and TRBJ2-7; TRBD2 agrees at 7 bases. V trimming: 6 bases; J trimming: 7 bases; junction bases outside the gene matches: 10. CDR3 length: 13 amino acids. From germline, CDR1 is SGDLS and CDR2 YYNGEE.

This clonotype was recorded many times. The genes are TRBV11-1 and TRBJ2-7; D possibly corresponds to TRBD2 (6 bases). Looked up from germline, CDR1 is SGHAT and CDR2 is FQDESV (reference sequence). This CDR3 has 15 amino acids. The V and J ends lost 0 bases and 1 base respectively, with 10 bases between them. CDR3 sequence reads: CASSLAGTRSYEQYF. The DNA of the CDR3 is TGTGCCAGCAGCTTAGCCGGGACTCGGTCCTACGAGCAGTACTTC. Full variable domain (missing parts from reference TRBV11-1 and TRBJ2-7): EAEVAQSPRYKITEKSQAVAFWCDPISGHATLYWYRQILGQGPELLVQFQDESVVDDSQLPKDRFSAERLKGVDSTLKIQPAELGDSAMYLCASSLAGTRSYEQYFGPGTRLTVT.

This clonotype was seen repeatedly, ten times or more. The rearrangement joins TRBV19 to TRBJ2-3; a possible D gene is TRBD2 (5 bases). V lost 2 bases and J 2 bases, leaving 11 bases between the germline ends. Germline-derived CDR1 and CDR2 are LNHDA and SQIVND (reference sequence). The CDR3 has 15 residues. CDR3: CASSISAGHTDTQYF. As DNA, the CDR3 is TGTGCCAGTAGTATAAGTGCGGGCCACACAGATACGCAGTATTTT.

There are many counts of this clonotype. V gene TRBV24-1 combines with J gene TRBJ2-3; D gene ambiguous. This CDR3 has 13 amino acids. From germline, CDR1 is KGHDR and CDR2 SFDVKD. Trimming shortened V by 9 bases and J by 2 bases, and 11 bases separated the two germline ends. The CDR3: CATAETSTDTQYF. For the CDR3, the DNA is TGTGCCACCGCGGAGACTTCCACAGATACGCAGTATTTT.

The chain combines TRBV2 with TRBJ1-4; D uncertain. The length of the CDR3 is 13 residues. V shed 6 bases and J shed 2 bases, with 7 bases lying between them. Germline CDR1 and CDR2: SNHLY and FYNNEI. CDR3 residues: CASRPRTNEKLFF. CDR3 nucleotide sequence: TGTGCCAGCAGGCCTCGGACTAATGAAAAACTGTTTTTT.

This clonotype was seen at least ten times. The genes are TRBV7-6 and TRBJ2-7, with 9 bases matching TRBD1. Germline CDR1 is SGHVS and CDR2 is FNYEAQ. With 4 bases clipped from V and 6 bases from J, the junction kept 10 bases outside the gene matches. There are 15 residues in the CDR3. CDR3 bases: TGTGCCAGCAGCTCCCTCCCGGGACAGGGAGGCGAGCAGTACTTC. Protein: CASSSLPGQGGEQYF.